These 32 T cell receptor beta chains share one sample of origin, sequenced in a study of cytomegalovirus exposure and HLA in healthy donors. Only in-frame clones appear in the TCRdb table, and some are missing; sequencing was by immunoSEQ multiplex PCR. This table has about 74,000 clones, around 94% appearing once. Sequenced material: PBMCs. Every receptor here comes from a woman aged 18 to 35 in good health and CMV-seropositive.

The chain is built from TRBV28 and TRBJ1-2; weak D call: TRBD1 (5 bases). CDR3 length: 14 residues. Deletions cut 7 bases from V and 5 bases from J, with 17 bases between. Germline V lookup: CDR1 MDHEN, CDR2 SYDVKM. Written as DNA, the CDR3 is TGTGCCAGCAACTCAGGGCACGCCCTTTATGGCTACACCTTC. It yields the protein CASNSGHALYGYTF.

The chain carries TRBV5-6 and TRBJ2-5; maybe TRBD2 (7 bases). The CDR3 covers 14 residues. Trimming took off 10 bases at V and 3 bases at J, with 19 bases between the two ends. Per germline, CDR1 SGHDT and CDR2 YYEEEE. CDR3 coding DNA: TGTGCCTCCTGGAGGGGGGGCCCCGAAGAGACCCAGTACTTC. Its protein is CASWRGGPEETQYF.

The chain combines TRBV30 with TRBJ2-1; 11 nucleotides align to TRBD2. The CDR3 contains 13 residues. Germline loops: CDR1 GTSNPN, CDR2 SVGIG (reference sequence). The J segment lost 10 bases and the V segment lost 3 bases, leaving 5 bases of the junction unmatched. The CDR3 loop is CAWRTSGAGEQFF. The CDR3 bases are TGTGCCTGGAGGACTAGCGGGGCGGGAGAGCAGTTCTTC.

The gene calls are TRBV2 and TRBJ1-5; 7 bases fit TRBD1. CDR1 and CDR2 (germline): SNHLY, FYNNEI. The V segment lost 6 bases and the J segment 5 bases; nucleotides outside the gene matches: 7. This CDR3 has 14 residues. Here the CDR3 DNA reads TGTGCCAGCAGAAAAGACAGGGACCATCAGCCCCAGCATTTT. It encodes CASRKDRDHQPQHF.

The rearrangement links TRBV6-1 to TRBJ2-4, with TRBD1 matching over 7 bases. Germline V gene sequence: CDR1 MNHNS, CDR2 SASEGT. Trimming cost V 1 base and J 7 bases; bases outside gene matches: 4. The CDR3 has 14 amino acids. The CDR3 nucleotides read TGTGCCAGCAGTGAAGACAGGGGTAACAACATTCAGTACTTC. This sequence encodes CASSEDRGNNIQYF.

This chain connects TRBV14 to TRBJ2-7, with D perhaps TRBD2 (5 bases). The CDR3 loop spans 14 amino acids. Germline-derived CDR1 and CDR2 are SGHDN and FVKESK. The V gene lost 3 bases and the J gene lost 2 bases, with 11 bases spanning the gap. The CDR3 sequence: CASSHLDGTYEQYF. The CDR3 region has the DNA TGTGCCAGCAGCCATCTAGACGGGACCTACGAGCAGTACTTC.

The J gene is TRBJ1-1, the V gene TRBV5-1, with TRBD1 matching 8 bases. CDR3 length: 16 residues. Looked up from germline, CDR1 is SGHRS and CDR2 is YFSETQ. V dropped 1 base and J dropped 8; count of bases not matched to a gene: 13. The CDR3 coding sequence is TGCGCCAGCAGCTTGACCGGGACAGGCTTTCTGGGGGAAGCTTTCTTT. It specifies CASSLTGTGFLGEAFF.

In its sample, this clone was seen once. The rearrangement uses TRBV5-4 and TRBJ2-5; 8 nucleotides match TRBD2. The CDR3 has 17 residues. J lost 4 bases, V lost 0 bases, and 11 bases had no gene match. Germline values: CDR1 SGHNT, CDR2 YYREEE (reference sequence). CDR3 in amino acids: CASSLGGLAVRGETQYF. As DNA, the CDR3 is TGTGCCAGCAGCTTGGGTGGACTAGCAGTGAGAGGAGAGACCCAGTACTTC.

J is TRBJ2-7 and V is TRBV4-2, with 9 nucleotides matching TRBD1. The CDR3 has 16 residues. Germline CDR1 LGHNA, CDR2 YNFKEQ. Trimming took 4 bases from V and 4 from J; bases not matched to a gene: 11. The CDR3 sequence is CASSPGGQGRGYEQYF. The CDR3 nucleotides read TGTGCCAGCAGCCCGGGGGGACAGGGTAGGGGATACGAGCAGTACTTC.

CDR3 loop: CASRQQETQYF. For the CDR3, the DNA is TGTGCCAGCCGCCAGCAAGAGACCCAGTACTTC. J is TRBJ2-5 and V is TRBV6-5; D unresolved. CDR3 length: 11 amino acids. Germline V lookup: CDR1 MNHEY, CDR2 SVGAGI. V shed 8 bases and J shed 2 bases, with 6 bases lying between them.

The chain has TRBV19 and TRBJ2-2; 13 bases map to TRBD2. CDR1 is LNHDA and CDR2 is SQIVND in the germline V gene (reference sequence). With V trimmed by 5 bases and J by 0 bases, 6 bases remained unmatched. The CDR3 sequence is 18 residues long. The CDR3 DNA follows: TGTGCCAGTAGTTCAGGGACTAGCGGGGTTTCGAACACCGGGGAGCTGTTTTTT. As protein: CASSSGTSGVSNTGELFF.

The chain couples TRBV15 to TRBJ2-2; D gene unclear. The length of the CDR3 is 14 residues. The V end lost 0 bases, the J end lost 4 bases, and 6 bases lay between the germline ends. Looked up from germline, CDR1 is LNHNV and CDR2 is YYDKDF (reference sequence). Here the CDR3 reads CATSRDPFTGELFF. The CDR3 DNA follows: TGTGCCACCAGCAGAGATCCTTTCACCGGGGAGCTGTTTTTT.

The J gene is TRBJ1-2, the V gene TRBV10-3, with 10 bases lining up with TRBD1. This CDR3 contains 13 residues. CDR1 is ENHRY and CDR2 is SYGVKD in the germline V gene. Unmatched junction bases numbered 6, after V lost 7 bases and J lost 7 bases. The CDR3 DNA reads as TGTGCCATCAATTTCGACAGGGGGCTTGGCTACACCTTC. It yields the protein CAINFDRGLGYTF.

This clone was recorded once. The chain links TRBV6-1 to TRBJ2-5; 7 bases align to TRBD2. In germline, CDR1 is MNHNS, CDR2 SASEGT. CDR3 length: 15 amino acids. V shed 6 bases, J shed 3 bases, and the junction held 10 bases outside the gene matches. CDR3 in amino acids: CASSDLGREEETQYF. CDR3 bases: TGTGCCAGCAGCGACTTGGGCCGGGAGGAAGAGACCCAGTACTTC.

J is TRBJ2-2 and V is TRBV6-5; D not certain. The germline V and J ends were trimmed by 3 bases and 6 bases, with 5 bases remaining between them. CDR3 length: 12 amino acids. Germline CDR1 reads MNHEY; CDR2 reads SVGAGI. The CDR3 reads CASSYPSGELFF. The CDR3 nucleotides read TGTGCCAGCAGTTATCCCTCCGGGGAGCTGTTTTTT.

The CDR3 loop is CASSIYRDRVGTGELFF. The CDR3 nucleotides read TGTGCCAGCAGCATATACCGGGACAGGGTAGGGACCGGGGAGCTGTTTTTT. The chain has TRBV5-6 and TRBJ2-2, with 9 bases lining up with TRBD1. J was trimmed by 5 bases and V by 4 bases; bases with no gene match: 12. There are 17 residues in the CDR3. Germline V gene sequence: CDR1 SGHDT, CDR2 YYEEEE.

The rearrangement joins TRBV5-1 to TRBJ2-5; 11 bases fit TRBD2. J was trimmed by 3 bases and V by 3 bases; bases with no gene match: 1. This CDR3 is 14 amino acids long. Germline CDR1 reads SGHRS; CDR2 reads YFSETQ. The CDR3 sequence is CASSWGLAEETQYF. The DNA for the CDR3 is TGCGCCAGCAGCTGGGGACTAGCGGAAGAGACCCAGTACTTC.

The chain links TRBV5-1 to TRBJ2-7, with a weak D call TRBD2 (6 bases). V dropped 2 bases and J dropped 7 bases, with 10 bases sitting between them. This CDR3 is 12 amino acids long. The germline CDR1 and CDR2 sequences are SGHRS and YFSETQ. The CDR3 is CASSFGDWEQYF. DNA for the CDR3: TGCGCCAGCAGCTTCGGGGACTGGGAGCAGTACTTC.

V and J are TRBV6-5 and TRBJ1-6, with 8 bases matching TRBD1. Germline V lookup: CDR1 MNHEY, CDR2 SVGAGI. The J segment lost 9 bases and the V segment lost 5 bases, leaving 6 bases of the junction unmatched. The CDR3 is 14 amino acids. The CDR3 coding sequence is TGTGCCAGCAGTCCAGGGGGCGCAAGTTCACCCCTCCACTTT. This sequence encodes CASSPGGASSPLHF.

The genes are TRBV2 and TRBJ2-1; D might be TRBD2 (6 bases). The V end was cut by 2 bases, the J end by 4 bases, with 12 bases between. Germline assignment: CDR1 SNHLY and CDR2 FYNNEI. The CDR3 runs to 15 residues. CDR3 DNA sequence: TGTGCCAGCAGTGAACCCAGCGGGTATTACAATGAGCAGTTCTTC. This sequence encodes CASSEPSGYYNEQFF.

The chain combines TRBV27 with TRBJ2-5, with TRBD2 identical over 7 bases. Unmatched junction bases numbered 1, after V lost 2 bases and J lost 4 bases. Germline V lookup: CDR1 MNHEY, CDR2 SMNVEV (reference sequence). The CDR3 is 13 amino acids. DNA of the CDR3: TGTGCCAGCAGTTTACGGGGGGTAGAGACCCAGTACTTC. Residues: CASSLRGVETQYF.

The chain has TRBV5-1 and TRBJ1-5, with 10 bases aligning to TRBD1. With V trimmed by 4 bases and J by 5 bases, 3 bases remained unmatched. Germline V gene sequence: CDR1 SGHRS, CDR2 YFSETQ. CDR3 size: 14 residues. The CDR3 coding sequence is TGCGCCAGCAGCACTGGGACAGGGGATCAGCCCCAGCATTTT. Amino acid sequence: CASSTGTGDQPQHF. Variable domain in full (rest from reference TRBV5-1 and TRBJ1-5): KAGVTQTPRYLIKTRGQQVTLSCSPISGHRSVSWYQQTPGQGLQFLFEYFSETQRNKGNFPGRFSGRQFSNSRSEMNVSTLELGDSALYLCASSTGTGDQPQHFGDGTRLSIL.

This chain joins TRBV9 and TRBJ2-1; 14 bases map to TRBD2. Losses at the gene ends were 4 bases for V and 7 bases for J; bases not matched to a gene: 4. Germline V gives CDR1 SGDLS, CDR2 YYNGEE. The length of the CDR3 is 15 residues. The CDR3 here is CASSFRTSGRNEQFF. CDR3 nucleotide sequence: TGTGCCAGCAGCTTTCGGACTAGCGGGAGGAATGAGCAGTTCTTC.

V and J are TRBV18 and TRBJ1-4; D gene ambiguous. The CDR3 extends over 17 amino acids. From germline, CDR1 is KGHSH and CDR2 LQKENI. Trimming pared 3 bases from V and 8 bases from J, leaving 22 bases between. The CDR3 DNA sequence: TGTGCCAGCTCACCCACCGTAGGTTCGGTGACGGGAGAAAAACTGTTTTTT. Translation: CASSPTVGSVTGEKLFF.

The chain uses TRBV4-1 and TRBJ2-7; 7 nucleotides agree with TRBD1. The germline gives CDR1 MGHRA, CDR2 YSYEKL. The CDR3 consists of 14 residues. After removal of 0 bases from V and 2 bases from J, the junction contained 1 base not matched to a gene. The CDR3 DNA reads as TGCGCCAGCAGCCAAGATACAGGGGCCTACGAGCAGTACTTC. This sequence encodes CASSQDTGAYEQYF.

This clone was counted once. The chain joins TRBV30 to TRBJ1-2; TRBD1 might be the D (5 bases). The germline V gene encodes CDR1 GTSNPN and CDR2 SVGIG (reference sequence). Trimming left V 4 bases short and J 2 bases short, with 14 bases between. The CDR3 covers 14 residues. The CDR3 DNA sequence: TGTGCCTGGATAGGGGCGCGACAAAACTATGGCTACACCTTC. Protein: CAWIGARQNYGYTF.

This chain joins TRBV5-6 and TRBJ1-1; TRBD1 might be the D (5 bases). Germline V gene sequence: CDR1 SGHDT, CDR2 YYEEEE. Trimming removed 2 bases from V and 4 bases from J, with 9 bases in between. This CDR3 is 13 amino acids long. The CDR3 sequence: CASSLPRGTEAFF. In nucleotides, the CDR3 is TGTGCCAGCAGCTTACCTAGGGGCACTGAAGCTTTCTTT.

Only one count was recorded for this clone. The germline gene is not matched at one end of the junction; a read error may be the cause. The genes are TRBV5-6 and TRBJ2-2; 7 bases are a match to TRBD2. The V gene's germline CDR1 is SGHDT and CDR2 YYEEEE. The CDR3 runs to 14 residues. The DNA for the CDR3 is TGTGCCACCAGCCGAAGCGGGAAGAGCGGGGAGCTGTTTTTT. The encoded protein is CATSRSGKSGELFF.

This chain connects TRBV10-2 to TRBJ2-7, with 9 bases that match TRBD1. The V gene end was trimmed by 3 bases and the J gene end by 4 bases; junction bases not matched to a gene: 4. Germline V gene data show CDR1 as WSHSY and CDR2 as SAAADI. The CDR3 sequence is 14 residues long. CDR3 coding DNA: TGCGCCAGCAGTGAACACAGGGGGCTGTACGAGCAGTACTTC. This translates into CASSEHRGLYEQYF.

This clone was seen once. V usage is TRBV6-9 and J usage is TRBJ1-2; possible D gene TRBD1, 6 bases. Germline CDR1 MNHGY, CDR2 SVAAGI. This CDR3 comprises 14 residues. Trimming removed 2 bases from V and 7 bases from J, with 14 bases in between. This CDR3 reads CASSYSTGWGGYTF. As DNA, the CDR3 is TGTGCCAGCAGTTATAGTACAGGGTGGGGTGGCTACACCTTC.

V usage is TRBV7-6 and J usage is TRBJ2-1, with 8 nucleotides matching TRBD2. CDR3 size: 15 residues. The germline V gene encodes CDR1 SGHVS and CDR2 FNYEAQ. The V and J ends lost 2 bases and 3 bases, in that order; junction bases with no gene match: 3. CDR3 coding DNA: TGTGCCAGCAGCTTAATGCGGGGGGACTACAATGAGCAGTTCTTC. Protein product: CASSLMRGDYNEQFF.

This chain links TRBV6-5 with TRBJ2-5; 13 bases match TRBD2. In germline, CDR1 is MNHEY, CDR2 SVGAGI. With 5 bases clipped from V and 5 bases from J, the junction kept 5 bases outside the gene matches. The CDR3 sequence is 15 residues long. This chain's CDR3 is CASSRGLAGVETQYF. CDR3 sequence (DNA): TGTGCCAGCAGTCGCGGACTAGCGGGAGTCGAGACCCAGTACTTC.